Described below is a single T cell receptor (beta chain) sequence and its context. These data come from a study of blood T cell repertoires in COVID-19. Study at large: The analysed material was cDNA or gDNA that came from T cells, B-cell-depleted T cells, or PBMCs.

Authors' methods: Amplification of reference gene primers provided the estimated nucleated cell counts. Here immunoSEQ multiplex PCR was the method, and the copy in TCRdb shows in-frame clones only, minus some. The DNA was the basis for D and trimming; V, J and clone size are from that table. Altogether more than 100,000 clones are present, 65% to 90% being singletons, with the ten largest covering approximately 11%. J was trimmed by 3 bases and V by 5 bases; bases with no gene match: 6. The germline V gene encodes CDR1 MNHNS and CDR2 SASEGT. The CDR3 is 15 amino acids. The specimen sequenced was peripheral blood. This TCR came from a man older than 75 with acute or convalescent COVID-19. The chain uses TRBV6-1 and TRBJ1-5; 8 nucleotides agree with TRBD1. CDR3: CASSSTGGFNQPQHF. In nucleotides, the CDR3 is TGTGCCAGCAGTTCCACAGGGGGTTTCAATCAGCCCCAGCATTTT.